The 30 T cell receptor beta chains below come from one sample, sequenced in a study of T cell responses to AZD1222 COVID-19 vaccine. Libraries were prepared by immunoSEQ multiplex PCR; TCRdb keeps only in-frame clonotypes and omits some of them. In the table there are approximately 150,000 clones, 93% of which are singletons. Sequenced here: peripheral blood, sampled on day 0 of AZD1222 vaccination. These receptors came from an adult in good health.

The rearrangement links TRBV3-1 (or the pseudogene TRBV3-2) to TRBJ1-2, with 10 bases that match TRBD1. V shed 2 bases and J 6 bases; nucleotides not matched to a gene: 3. Per germline, CDR1 LGHDT and CDR2 YNNKEL (reference sequence). The CDR3 contains 14 residues. The CDR3 coding sequence is TGTGCCAGCAGCCAACCGGGACAGGGGAATGGCTACACCTTC. It translates to CASSQPGQGNGYTF.

This chain joins TRBV3-1 (or the pseudogene TRBV3-2) and TRBJ2-3; 8 bases agree with TRBD2. From germline, CDR1 is LGHDT and CDR2 YNNKEL (reference sequence). The CDR3 totals 16 residues. V shed 3 bases and J 4 bases; nucleotides not matched to a gene: 9. The CDR3 region has the DNA TGTGCCAGCAGCCATAGCGGGGTCCCAAGGGCAGATACGCAGTATTTT. Translation gives CASSHSGVPRADTQYF.

This sequence joins TRBV6-1 and TRBJ1-5; TRBD1 matches at 7 bases. Germline V CDR1 and CDR2: MNHNS, SASEGT. The CDR3 sequence is 14 residues long. V shed 1 base, J shed 4 bases, and the junction held 1 base outside the gene matches. Here the CDR3 reads CASSEGQGNQPQHF. DNA for the CDR3: TGTGCCAGCAGTGAAGGACAGGGTAATCAGCCCCAGCATTTT.

The J gene is TRBJ2-2, the V gene TRBV21-1; the listed D gene, TRBD1, was not tested against the DNA. TRBV21-1 is deemed a pseudogene. The CDR3 totals 17 residues. The CDR3 loop reads CASSLRQIYSNTGELFF. The CDR3 DNA reads as TGTGCCAGCAGCCTCCGACAGATATACTCAAACACCGGGGAGCTGTTTTTT.

This rearrangement joins TRBV7-2 to TRBJ2-5, with a tentative D call TRBD2 (7 bases). The CDR3 is 15 amino acids. CDR1 and CDR2 (germline): SGHTA, FQGNSA. The V end lost 1 base, the J end lost 4 bases, and 13 bases lay between the germline ends. In nucleotides, the CDR3 is TGTGCCAGCAGCTTAGAGGGGGGGTCGTCAGAGACCCAGTACTTC. Its protein product is CASSLEGGSSETQYF.

The chain joins TRBV7-8 to TRBJ1-4; the match to TRBD1 covers 9 bases. Unmatched junction bases numbered 4, after V lost 5 bases and J lost 3 bases. This CDR3 contains 15 residues. Germline CDR1 SGHVS, CDR2 FQNEAQ. The CDR3: CASSPRTGANEKLFF. The CDR3 DNA is TGTGCCAGCAGCCCCCGGACAGGGGCTAATGAAAAACTGTTTTTT.

This chain joins TRBV12-3 or TRBV12-4 and TRBJ1-2; D gene ambiguous. The CDR3 sequence is 13 residues long. V lost 2 bases to trimming and J lost 3 bases, with 7 bases between them. The DNA of the CDR3 is TGTGCCAGCAGTTTATTCCAGGACTATGGCTACACCTTC. The encoded protein is CASSLFQDYGYTF.

In its sample, this clone was seen once. V usage is TRBV28 and J usage is TRBJ2-1; D may be TRBD1 or TRBD2 (7 bases each). The CDR3 extends over 13 amino acids. Germline V gene lookup returns CDR1 MDHEN and CDR2 SYDVKM. Trimming removed 5 bases at V and 6 bases at J, with 11 bases between. The CDR3 sequence: CASSQGGPNEQFF. The CDR3 nucleotides are TGTGCCAGCAGTCAGGGGGGGCCCAATGAGCAGTTCTTC.

The V gene is TRBV7-6, the J gene TRBJ2-1; D may correspond to TRBD1 or TRBD2 (5 bases each). Trimming cost V 3 bases and J 2 bases, with 11 bases left between them. The CDR3 contains 15 residues. Germline values: CDR1 SGHVS, CDR2 FNYEAQ. The CDR3 bases are TGTGCCAGCAGCTTTTTTGGGGGTCCCTACAATGAGCAGTTCTTC. It translates to CASSFFGGPYNEQFF.

V is TRBV6-5 and J is TRBJ1-6, with D uncertain. The length of the CDR3 is 14 residues. Germline lookup yields CDR1 MNHEY and CDR2 SVGAGI. V lost 6 bases to trimming and J lost 7 bases, with 13 bases between them. CDR3 bases: TGTGCCAGCAGAATCGACACGGGGAATTCACCCCTCCACTTT. This codes for CASRIDTGNSPLHF.

The CDR3 nucleotides read TGCGCCAGCAGCCAAGAAGGGGCAAGCTCCTACGAGCAGTACTTC. This codes for CASSQEGASSYEQYF. V gene TRBV4-3 combines with J gene TRBJ2-7, with a weak D call TRBD1 (5 bases). Germline V gives CDR1 LGHNA, CDR2 YSLEER. The CDR3 runs to 15 residues. Trimming cost V 0 bases and J 0 bases, with 9 bases left between them.

This chain's CDR3 is CASSVGRGSEQFF. The CDR3 nucleotides read TGTGCCAGCAGCGTAGGAAGGGGTTCTGAGCAGTTCTTC. J is TRBJ2-1 and V is TRBV9; perhaps TRBD1 as D (5 bases). Trimming shortened V by 0 bases and J by 9 bases, and 10 bases separated the two germline ends. The CDR3 is 13 residues long. The germline V gene encodes CDR1 SGDLS and CDR2 YYNGEE.

CDR3 sequence: CASSPRTGPWDEQYF. CDR3 nucleotide sequence: TGTGCCAGCAGTCCCCGAACAGGGCCTTGGGACGAGCAGTACTTC. The chain uses TRBV11-3 and TRBJ2-7; TRBD1 might be the D (6 bases). This CDR3 region has 15 residues. CDR1 and CDR2 from the germline V gene are SGHNT and YENEEA. Trimming left V 6 bases short and J 5 bases short, with 20 bases between. Full variable domain (rest looked up from reference TRBV11-3 and TRBJ2-7): EAGVVQSPRYKIIEKKQPVAFWCNPISGHNTLYWYLQNLGQGPELLIRYENEEAVDDSQLPKDRFSAERLKGVDSTLKIQPAELGDSAVYLCASSPRTGPWDEQYFGPGTRLTVT.

This chain links TRBV9 with TRBJ1-6; 9 bases match TRBD1. This CDR3 has 14 residues. CDR1 and CDR2 from the germline V gene are SGDLS and YYNGEE. The V and J ends lost 3 bases and 10 bases, in that order; junction bases with no gene match: 5. The CDR3 DNA is TGTGCCAGCAGCGGGGACAGGGTCAGGTCACCCCTCCACTTT. Its translation is CASSGDRVRSPLHF.

This chain uses TRBV2 with TRBJ1-2, with D tentatively TRBD1 (5 bases). V lost 1 base and J 5 bases, leaving 17 bases between the germline ends. The V gene's germline CDR1 is SNHLY and CDR2 FYNNEI. This CDR3 contains 16 residues. The CDR3, as DNA: TGTGCCAGCAGTGAAGACGGCCAGGGCCTGTTTTATGGCTACACCTTC. The encoded protein is CASSEDGQGLFYGYTF.

The chain joins TRBV6-5 to TRBJ1-4; D remains unclear. V gave up 6 bases and J gave up 4 bases, with 15 bases separating them. The germline V gene has CDR1 MNHEY and CDR2 SVGAGI. CDR3 length: 15 amino acids. The CDR3 DNA reads TGTGCCAGCAGCCCCGGATGGACGGGTAATGAAAAACTGTTTTTT. It yields the protein CASSPGWTGNEKLFF.

CDR3 nucleotide sequence: TGTGCCAGCAGTTTCCTAGGACAGGGGGATTTACCGAACACCGGGGAGCTGTTTTTT. Its translation is CASSFLGQGDLPNTGELFF. This rearrangement joins TRBV27 to TRBJ2-2; 10 nucleotides align to TRBD1. The germline V gene has CDR1 MNHEY and CDR2 SMNVEV (reference sequence). With V trimmed by 3 bases and J by 0 bases, 10 bases remained unmatched. CDR3 length equals 19 residues.

The gene calls are TRBV2 and TRBJ1-5; no firm D call. V gave up 2 bases and J gave up 3 bases, with 8 bases separating them. Germline CDR1 is SNHLY and CDR2 is FYNNEI. The CDR3 consists of 14 residues. CDR3 nucleotides: TGTGCCAGCAGTGAAACGGGGTACAATCAGCCCCAGCATTTT. Translation gives CASSETGYNQPQHF.

This clone was observed a few times. CDR3 nucleotide sequence: TGTGCCAGCAGCTTGGTAGGGGGGGTTAACTATGGCTACACCTTC. Translation gives CASSLVGGVNYGYTF. The chain carries TRBV5-6 and TRBJ1-2; tentatively, D is TRBD1 (6 bases). Trimming took 0 bases from V and 1 from J, leaving 10 bases between them. Germline CDR1 is SGHDT and CDR2 is YYEEEE. CDR3 length: 15 amino acids.

The chain has TRBV19 and TRBJ2-5, with D perhaps TRBD1 or TRBD2 (5 bases each). V lost 5 bases and J lost 4, with 17 bases in between. The CDR3 extends over 15 amino acids. Germline V CDR1 and CDR2: LNHDA, SQIVND (reference sequence). In DNA form, the CDR3 reads TGTGCCAGTAGTCCTCGGTACGGGGCCCGAGAGACCCAGTACTTC. Encoded protein: CASSPRYGARETQYF.

V is TRBV7-9 and J is TRBJ1-1; D is uncertain. The CDR3 sequence is 12 residues long. Germline CDR1 is SEHNR and CDR2 is FQNEAQ (reference sequence). V lost 5 bases to trimming and J lost 0 bases, with 4 bases between them. The CDR3 nucleotides are TGTGCCAGCAGCCCGGTGAACACTGAAGCTTTCTTT. This encodes CASSPVNTEAFF. The full variable domain, completed using reference TRBV7-9 and TRBJ1-1, is DTGVSQNPRHKITKRGQNVTFRCDPISEHNRLYWYRQTLGQGPEFLTYFQNEAQLEKSRLLSDRFSAERPKGSFSTLEIQRTEQGDSAMYLCASSPVNTEAFFGQGTRLTVV.

This clone appeared a single time. The rearrangement links TRBV5-4 to TRBJ2-7, with 7 bases aligning to TRBD1. CDR1 SGHNT and CDR2 YYREEE come from the germline V gene (reference sequence). The trim removed 4 bases at V and 7 bases at J, leaving 20 bases unmatched. The CDR3 runs 17 residues. This CDR3 is CASSPRTGVRGFSEQYF. CDR3 nucleotides: TGTGCCAGCAGCCCAAGGACAGGAGTAAGGGGATTTTCGGAGCAGTACTTC.

V is TRBV5-1 and J is TRBJ2-6; no firm D call. The length of the CDR3 is 17 residues. The V end lost 2 bases, the J end lost 0 bases, and 12 bases lay between the germline ends. The germline CDR1 and CDR2 sequences are SGHRS and YFSETQ. In nucleotides, the CDR3 is TGCGCCAGCAGCTTTCATTTGGGGATCTCTGGGGCCAACGTCCTGACTTTC. This gives the protein CASSFHLGISGANVLTF.

V is TRBV6-2 or TRBV6-3 and J is TRBJ1-1; possibly TRBD1 for D (6 bases). V was pared by 0 bases and J by 10 bases, with 15 bases between. The length of the CDR3 is 14 residues. Germline CDR1 reads MNHEY; CDR2 reads SVGEGT. CDR3: CASSYSRGGTAAFF. The CDR3 coding sequence is TGTGCCAGCAGTTACTCGAGAGGGGGAACGGCAGCTTTCTTT.

The chain has TRBV6-6 and TRBJ1-2; the match to TRBD1 covers 8 bases. This CDR3 region has 13 residues. Germline V gene data show CDR1 as MNHNY and CDR2 as SVGAGI (reference sequence). V shed 6 bases and J 6 bases; nucleotides not matched to a gene: 6. As DNA, the CDR3 is TGTGCCAGCAGATCGACAGGGGCGGATGGCTACACCTTC. Translating gives CASRSTGADGYTF.

The chain combines TRBV6-5 with TRBJ2-3, with D maybe TRBD1 (5 bases). The CDR3 extends over 15 amino acids. Trimming pared 2 bases from V and 2 bases from J, leaving 11 bases between. Germline CDR1 reads MNHEY; CDR2 reads SVGAGI. Here the CDR3 reads CASSYHGATTDTQYF. CDR3 in DNA: TGTGCCAGCAGTTACCATGGGGCCACCACAGATACGCAGTATTTT.

This sequence joins TRBV20-1 and TRBJ2-1, with no clear D. In germline, CDR1 is DFQATT, CDR2 SNEGSKA (reference sequence). Trimming pared 3 bases from V and 4 bases from J, leaving 4 bases between. There are 11 residues in the CDR3. In DNA, the CDR3 is TGCAGTGCTAGCAGGTACAATGAGCAGTTCTTC. This codes for CSASRYNEQFF.

J is TRBJ2-7 and V is TRBV2; TRBD1 or TRBD2 may be the D gene (5 bases each). The V end lost 6 bases, the J end lost 3 bases, and 21 bases lay between the germline ends. The germline gives CDR1 SNHLY, CDR2 FYNNEI. The length of the CDR3 is 16 residues. The CDR3 sequence is CASRRDGSISLYEQYF. CDR3 in DNA: TGTGCCAGCAGACGGGACGGATCCATCTCACTCTACGAGCAGTACTTC.

The chain uses TRBV4-1 and TRBJ2-7; D may correspond to TRBD1 or TRBD2 (6 bases each). CDR3 length equals 16 residues. V dropped 6 bases and J dropped 4 bases, with 22 bases sitting between them. CDR1 and CDR2 (germline): MGHRA, YSYEKL. This chain's CDR3 is CASRQHFGGQGYEQYF. As DNA, the CDR3 is TGCGCCAGCAGACAGCACTTTGGGGGGCAAGGTTACGAGCAGTACTTC.

The rearrangement joins TRBV18 to TRBJ2-1; D gene unclear. Trimming cost V 3 bases and J 9 bases, with 15 bases left between them. The CDR3 is made up of 14 amino acids. The germline gives CDR1 KGHSH, CDR2 LQKENI. CDR3 sequence: CASSPGDNRGEQFF. The CDR3 DNA reads as TGTGCCAGCTCACCCGGAGACAATCGAGGTGAGCAGTTCTTC.